The 7 T cell receptor beta chains below all came from one sample that was sequenced in a study of blood T cell repertoires in COVID-19. The method was immunoSEQ multiplex PCR; TCRdb's version includes in-frame clones alone and lacks a portion of them. This sample yields 250,000 to 350,000 clones, of which approximately 83% are seen a single time; 2.1% belongs to the top ten. Sequenced material: peripheral blood. These receptors all stem from a woman aged 30 to 39 who had recovered from COVID-19.

V usage is TRBV7-2 and J usage is TRBJ2-1; 10 nucleotides match TRBD2. Germline V gene data show CDR1 as SGHTA and CDR2 as FQGNSA. The CDR3 runs to 15 residues. Trimming took 4 bases from V and 2 from J; bases not matched to a gene: 2. Here the CDR3 DNA reads TGTGCCAGCAGCTACCTAGCGGGAGCCTACAATGAGCAGTTCTTC. Its protein product is CASSYLAGAYNEQFF.

The chain combines TRBV27 with TRBJ1-3; D not resolved. CDR1 and CDR2 (germline): MNHEY, SMNVEV (reference sequence). Deletions cut 2 bases from V and 16 bases from J, with 18 bases between. This CDR3 is 13 amino acids long. CDR3 sequence reads: CASSLLGVTPLYF. CDR3 DNA: TGTGCCAGCAGTTTACTAGGTGTAACACCGCTCTATTTT.

The V and J genes are TRBV7-2 and TRBJ1-2; 10 nucleotides line up with TRBD1. The CDR3 is 15 residues long. The trim removed 8 bases at V and 7 bases at J, leaving 13 bases unmatched. Germline values: CDR1 SGHTA, CDR2 FQGNSA. The CDR3 region has the DNA TGTGCCAGCCTTCCGGGACAGGGGAGAAAGGGTGGCTACACCTTC. Translating it yields CASLPGQGRKGGYTF. The full variable domain, in which reference TRBV7-2 and TRBJ1-2 provide the parts outside the CDR3, is GAGVSQSPSNKVTEKGKDVELRCDPISGHTALYWYRQSLGQGLEFLIYFQGNSAPDKSGLPSDRFSAERTGGSVSTLTIQRTQQEDSAVYLCASLPGQGRKGGYTFGSGTRLTVV.

The gene calls are TRBV28 and TRBJ2-6, with 7 bases that match TRBD1. Germline V gene sequence: CDR1 MDHEN, CDR2 SYDVKM. V trimming: 5 bases; J trimming: 2 bases; junction bases outside the gene matches: 12. The CDR3 is 18 residues long. The CDR3 region is CASSGLGQSLTGANVLTF. In DNA form, the CDR3 reads TGTGCCAGCAGTGGCCTGGGACAGAGCCTAACTGGGGCCAACGTCCTGACTTTC.

This clone was recorded once. V usage is TRBV18 and J usage is TRBJ2-7; 9 bases are shared with TRBD1. Germline values: CDR1 KGHSH, CDR2 LQKENI. Trimming took 0 bases from V and 7 from J; bases not matched to a gene: 1. The CDR3 has 13 amino acids. CDR3 sequence (DNA): TGTGCCAGCTCACCACCGGACAGGGGAGAGCAGTACTTC. It is translated as CASSPPDRGEQYF.

The chain couples TRBV6-5 to TRBJ1-3, with 7 positions matching TRBD1. Looked up from germline, CDR1 is MNHEY and CDR2 is SVGAGI. V shed 2 bases, J shed 0 bases, and the junction held 1 base outside the gene matches. The CDR3 spans 15 residues. The CDR3 spells CASSYRGLSGNTIYF. DNA for the CDR3: TGTGCCAGCAGTTACAGGGGGCTCTCTGGAAACACCATATATTTT.

The chain has TRBV7-2 and TRBJ2-7, with TRBD2 matching 8 bases. This CDR3 region has 13 residues. Trimming at V came to 1 base and at J to 6 bases, leaving 2 bases not matched to a gene. Germline V gene data show CDR1 as SGHTA and CDR2 as FQGNSA. The CDR3 coding sequence is TGTGCCAGCAGCTTAGTAGCGGGAAGCGAGCAGTACTTC. The encoded protein is CASSLVAGSEQYF.